These T cell receptor beta chains were read from a single sample in a study of shared clonotypes between healthy human individuals. The repertoire was sequenced with immunoSEQ multiplex PCR; TCRdb's copy has only in-frame clones and lacks some. The sample lists hundreds of thousands of clones, 95% to 97% occurring once. Input material: memory CD8+ T cells sorted from blood. The receptors were sampled from a man under 40 in good health. Both conserved end residues are part of each CDR3. The D gene is left open where the match is weak. Size tells how often a clone was seen (once, few, many) or the class of an expanded clone, and some rows leave it out.

j_call,cdr3_length,v_call,d_call,clone_size,cdr3_nt,cdr3_aa
TRBJ2-5,13,TRBV6-6,TRBD2,.,TGTGCCAGCAGTAGCGGGACTAGAGAGACCCAGTACTTC,CASSSGTRETQYF
TRBJ1-1,11,TRBV4-2,.,.,TGTGCCAGCAGCCAAGAAGGGGGGGCTTTCTTT,CASSQEGGAFF
TRBJ2-1,16,TRBV6-5,TRBD2,.,TGTGCCAGCAGTTACTCGGGCGGGAGGGGGAGAAATGAGCAGTTCTTC,CASSYSGGRGRNEQFF
TRBJ2-5,15,TRBV11-2,.,once,TGTGCCAGCAGCTTATCGGGGGGCGCGGGCAAGACCCAGTACTTC,CASSLSGGAGKTQYF
TRBJ2-5,16,TRBV7-2,.,.,TGTGCCAGCAGCTTAGTTAGTGTGGGAGTCAAAGAGACCCAGTACTTC,CASSLVSVGVKETQYF
TRBJ1-2,16,TRBV27,TRBD1,.,TGTGCCAGCAGTCAGTATCCGGGACAGTACGGCGATGGCTACACCTTC,CASSQYPGQYGDGYTF
TRBJ2-1,16,TRBV9,TRBD2,.,TGTGCCAGCAGCGCACAACTAGCGGGAGCGAGGAATGAGCAGTTCTTC,CASSAQLAGARNEQFF
TRBJ2-3,15,TRBV6-1,TRBD1,.,TGTGCCAGCAGTTTCTTCGGGACAGGTACAGATACGCAGTATTTT,CASSFFGTGTDTQYF
TRBJ1-5,13,TRBV19,.,.,TGTGCCACTACAGGGTACAGCAATCAGCCCCAGCATTTT,CATTGYSNQPQHF
TRBJ2-2,14,TRBV29-1,.,.,TGCAGCGTTGAGAGGGACGCGAACACCGGGGAGCTGTTTTTT,CSVERDANTGELFF
TRBJ1-4,16,TRBV21-1,.,.,TGTGCCAGCAGCCTCAAGAGTGACAGGCGTAATGAAAAACTGTTTTTT,CASSLKSDRRNEKLFF
TRBJ2-7,12,TRBV28,.,.,TGTGCCAGCAGCCGACAGGTCTACGAGCAGTACTTC,CASSRQVYEQYF
TRBJ2-5,14,TRBV11-1,.,.,TGTGCCAGCAGCTTTGGGCAGGCCCAAGAGACCCAGTACTTC,CASSFGQAQETQYF